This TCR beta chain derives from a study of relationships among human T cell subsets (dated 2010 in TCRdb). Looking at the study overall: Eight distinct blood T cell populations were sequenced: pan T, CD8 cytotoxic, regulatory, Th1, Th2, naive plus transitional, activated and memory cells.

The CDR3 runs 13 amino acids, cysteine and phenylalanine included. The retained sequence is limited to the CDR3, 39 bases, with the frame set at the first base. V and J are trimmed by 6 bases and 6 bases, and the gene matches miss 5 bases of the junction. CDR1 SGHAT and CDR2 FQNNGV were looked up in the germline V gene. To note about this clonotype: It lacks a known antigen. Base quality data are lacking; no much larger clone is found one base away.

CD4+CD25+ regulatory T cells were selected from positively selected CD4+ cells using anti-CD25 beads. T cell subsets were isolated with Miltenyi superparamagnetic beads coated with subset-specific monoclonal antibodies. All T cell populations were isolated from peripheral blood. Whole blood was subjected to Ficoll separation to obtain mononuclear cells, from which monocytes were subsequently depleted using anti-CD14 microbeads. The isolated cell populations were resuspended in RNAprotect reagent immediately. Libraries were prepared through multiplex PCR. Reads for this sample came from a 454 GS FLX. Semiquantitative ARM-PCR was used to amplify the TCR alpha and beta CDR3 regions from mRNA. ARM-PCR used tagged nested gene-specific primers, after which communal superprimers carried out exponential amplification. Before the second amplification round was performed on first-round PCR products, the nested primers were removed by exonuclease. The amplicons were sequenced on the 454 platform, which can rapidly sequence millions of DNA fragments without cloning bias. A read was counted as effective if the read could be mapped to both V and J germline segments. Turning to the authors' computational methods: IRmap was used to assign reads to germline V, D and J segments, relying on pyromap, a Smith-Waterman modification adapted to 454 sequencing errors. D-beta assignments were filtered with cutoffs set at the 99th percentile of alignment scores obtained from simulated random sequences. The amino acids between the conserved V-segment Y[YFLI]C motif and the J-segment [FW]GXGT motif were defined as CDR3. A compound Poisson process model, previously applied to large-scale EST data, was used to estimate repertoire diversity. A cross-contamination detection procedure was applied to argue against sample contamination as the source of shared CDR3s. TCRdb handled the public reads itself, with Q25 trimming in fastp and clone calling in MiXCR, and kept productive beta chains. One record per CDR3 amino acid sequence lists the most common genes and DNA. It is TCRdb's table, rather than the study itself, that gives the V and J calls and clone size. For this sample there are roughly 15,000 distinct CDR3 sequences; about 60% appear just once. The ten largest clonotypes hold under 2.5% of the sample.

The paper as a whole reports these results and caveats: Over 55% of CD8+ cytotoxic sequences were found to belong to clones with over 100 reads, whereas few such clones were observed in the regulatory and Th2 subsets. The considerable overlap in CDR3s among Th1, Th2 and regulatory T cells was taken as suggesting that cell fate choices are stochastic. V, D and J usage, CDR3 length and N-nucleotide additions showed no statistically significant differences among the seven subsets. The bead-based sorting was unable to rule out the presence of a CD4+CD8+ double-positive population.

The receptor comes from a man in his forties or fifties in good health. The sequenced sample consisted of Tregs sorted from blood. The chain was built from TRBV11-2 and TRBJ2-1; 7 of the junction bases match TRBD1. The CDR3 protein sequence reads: CASSWTGPNEQFF. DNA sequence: TGTGCCAGCAGTTGGACAGGCCCCAATGAGCAGTTCTTC. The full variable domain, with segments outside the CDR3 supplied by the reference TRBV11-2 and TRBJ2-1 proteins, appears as EAGVAQSPRYKIIEKRQSVAFWCNPISGHATLYWYQQILGQGPKLLIQFQNNGVVDDSQLPKDRFSAERLKGVDSTLKIQPAKLEDSAVYLCASSWTGPNEQFFGPGTRLTVL.